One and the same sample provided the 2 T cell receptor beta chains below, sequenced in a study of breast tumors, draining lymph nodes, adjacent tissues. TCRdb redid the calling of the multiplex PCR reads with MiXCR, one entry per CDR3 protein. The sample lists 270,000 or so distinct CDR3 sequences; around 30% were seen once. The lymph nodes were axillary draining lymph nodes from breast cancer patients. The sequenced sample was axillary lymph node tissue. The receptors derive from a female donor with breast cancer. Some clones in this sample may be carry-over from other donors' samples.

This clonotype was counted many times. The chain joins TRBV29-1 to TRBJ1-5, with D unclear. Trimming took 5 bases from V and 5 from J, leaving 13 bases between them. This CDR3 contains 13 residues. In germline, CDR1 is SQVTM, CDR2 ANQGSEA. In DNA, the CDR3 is TGCAGCGTTCAAGGCGGGAGTGATCAGCCCCAGCATTTT. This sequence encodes CSVQGGSDQPQHF.

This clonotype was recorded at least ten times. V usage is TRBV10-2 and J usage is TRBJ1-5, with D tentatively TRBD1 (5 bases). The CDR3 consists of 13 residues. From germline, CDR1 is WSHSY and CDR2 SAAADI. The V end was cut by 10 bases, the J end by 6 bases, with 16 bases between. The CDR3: CATAPQGGQPQHF. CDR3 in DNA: TGCGCCACGGCCCCCCAGGGAGGTCAGCCCCAGCATTTT.